This TCR beta chain was sequenced in a study of metastatic and nonmetastatic thyroid tumors. As originally analysed: A distant-metastasis classifier for papillary thyroid cancer was built using CDR3 differences across clinicopathological groups. Via MiXCR, TCRdb re-called the PCR reads. V and J calls and clone size were set by TCRdb, not the authors. The repertoire consists of some 38,000 clones, with approximately 19% occurring once and the leading ten covering around 19%. Until they underwent thyroid surgery, no patient had received any treatment. The V gene's germline CDR1 is SNHLY and CDR2 FYNNEI. V was pared by 8 bases and J by 1 base, with 7 bases of the junction left unmatched. The CDR3 is 14 amino acids. This clone was counted ten times or more.

Input material: blood. V is TRBV2 and J is TRBJ1-1; 7 bases are shared with TRBD1. This receptor was identified in a female donor with papillary thyroid cancer or a benign thyroid nodule (not recorded which). Some clones in this sample may be carry-over from other donors' samples. The CDR3 region is CASVFGDRNTEAFF. In DNA form, the CDR3 reads TGTGCCAGCGTTTTCGGGGACAGGAACACTGAAGCTTTCTTT.